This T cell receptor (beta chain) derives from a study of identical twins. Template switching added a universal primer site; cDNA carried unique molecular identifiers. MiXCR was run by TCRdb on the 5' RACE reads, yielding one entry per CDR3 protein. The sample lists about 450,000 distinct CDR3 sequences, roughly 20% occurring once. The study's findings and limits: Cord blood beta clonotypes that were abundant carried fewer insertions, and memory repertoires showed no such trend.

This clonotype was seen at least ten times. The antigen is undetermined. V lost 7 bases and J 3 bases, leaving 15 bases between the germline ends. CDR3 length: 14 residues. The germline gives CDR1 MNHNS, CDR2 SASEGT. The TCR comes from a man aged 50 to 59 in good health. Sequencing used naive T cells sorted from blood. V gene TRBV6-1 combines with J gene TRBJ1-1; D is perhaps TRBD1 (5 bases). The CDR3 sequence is CASIPNWGDTEAFF. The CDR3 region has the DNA TGTGCCAGCATTCCCAACTGGGGGGACACTGAAGCTTTCTTT.